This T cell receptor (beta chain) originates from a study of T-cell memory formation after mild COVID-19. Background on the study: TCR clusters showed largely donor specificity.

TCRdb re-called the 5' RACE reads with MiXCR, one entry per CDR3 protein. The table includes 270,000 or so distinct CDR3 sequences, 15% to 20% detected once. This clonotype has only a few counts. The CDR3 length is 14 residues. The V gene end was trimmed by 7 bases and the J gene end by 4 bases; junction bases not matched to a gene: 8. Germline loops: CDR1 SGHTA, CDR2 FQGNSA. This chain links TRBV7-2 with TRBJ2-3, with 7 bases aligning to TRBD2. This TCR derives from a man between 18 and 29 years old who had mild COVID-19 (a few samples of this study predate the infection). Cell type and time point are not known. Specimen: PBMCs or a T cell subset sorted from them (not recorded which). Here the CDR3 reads CASTSGTIPDTQYF. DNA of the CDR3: TGTGCCAGCACCTCAGGGACTATCCCAGATACGCAGTATTTT.